This TCR beta chain appears in the sequencing data of a study of post-analysis software for immune sequencing data. About the research overall: The cohort encompassed relapsing-remitting, secondary progressive and progressive-relapsing multiple sclerosis disease courses.

Remarks on this clonotype: Its antigen is not identified.

Unique molecular identifiers were carried by the TCR beta cDNA libraries. When roughly 1 to 10 million T cells were used, they gave about 540,000 cDNA molecules. TCRdb fed the PCR reads into MiXCR, producing one record per CDR3 protein. Counted here are hundreds of thousands of distinct CDR3 sequences, roughly 27% occurring once; the ten biggest clones make up approximately 0.55%. Germline V gene data show CDR1 as MNHEY and CDR2 as SVGAGI. This CDR3 region has 17 residues. V lost 2 bases to trimming and J lost 5 bases, with 18 bases between them. Study conclusions and caveats: The normalized Chao1 diversity of multiple sclerosis patients was significantly lower than that of controls. The five TRBV segments detected at higher frequency in patients than in controls included TRBV5-6, TRBV5-1 and TRBV20-1.

The sequenced material came from blood. The TCR originated in a girl aged 10 to 17 with multiple sclerosis. The chain links TRBV6-5 to TRBJ2-2; D is unresolved. The CDR3 spells CASSYRRIVSWTGELFF. CDR3 sequence (DNA): TGTGCCAGCAGTTACCGCAGGATAGTGAGTTGGACCGGGGAGCTGTTTTTT.